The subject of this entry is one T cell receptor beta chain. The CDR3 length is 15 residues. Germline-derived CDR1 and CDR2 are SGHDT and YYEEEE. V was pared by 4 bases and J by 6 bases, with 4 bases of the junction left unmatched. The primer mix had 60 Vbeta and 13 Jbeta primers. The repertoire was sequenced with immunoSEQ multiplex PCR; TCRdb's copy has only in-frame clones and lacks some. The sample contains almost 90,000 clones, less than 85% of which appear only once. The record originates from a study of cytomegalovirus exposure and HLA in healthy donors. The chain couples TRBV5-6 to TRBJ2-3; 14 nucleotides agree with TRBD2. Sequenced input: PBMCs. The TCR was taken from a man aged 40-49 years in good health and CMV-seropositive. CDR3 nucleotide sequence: TGTGCCAGCAGCGGCGGACTAGCGGGAGGCGATACGCAGTATTTT. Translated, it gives CASSGGLAGGDTQYF.